The count of the clone carrying this T cell receptor beta chain is one. Antigen unknown. This sample is part of a study of vaccination effects on CD4 cells after COVID-19. Study outcomes and limitations: The study found marked clonal contraction of infection- and vaccine-induced clones late after vaccination. The post-vaccine spike-reactive clones of convalescents showed a predominance of new vaccine-induced clones.

ViraFEST assay sequencing came after antigen-specific CD4+ T cells were expanded with viral peptide pools. Following 10 days of culture, CD4+ T cells were isolated. The person was diagnosed with PCR-confirmed SARS-CoV-2 infection between March and December 2020. IL-2 at roughly 9.7 IU/ml and peptides at 7.5 to 10 ug/ml were added to cultured PBMC, roughly 1.8 million per well. Cells had half their medium changed to IL-2 medium on days 3 and 7. Assay: immunoSEQ multiplex PCR; the TCRdb copy retains only in-frame clones and omits some. The repertoire consists of around 46,000 clones, with approximately 77% occurring once and the leading ten covering under 30%. Trimming cost V 1 base and J 6 bases; bases outside gene matches: 8. From germline, CDR1 is SGHTA and CDR2 FQGNSA. CDR3 length: 15 amino acids.

The V call is TRBV7-2, the J call TRBJ2-7; the match to TRBD2 covers 8 bases. Here the sequenced sample was CD4+ T cells from PBMCs cultured with a peptide pool, taken before COVID-19 vaccination. The clonotype comes from a human donor who had a prior SARS-CoV-2 infection. DNA for the CDR3: TGTGCCAGCAGCTTAGTTTCCGGGACTAGTAGCGAGCAGTACTTC. Translated, it gives CASSLVSGTSSEQYF.